This TCR beta chain was captured in a study of OX40 agonist ivuxolimab in advanced cancers. For the wider study: Ivuxolimab, which targeted the costimulatory receptor OX40 (CD134), was an agonistic, fully human IgG2 monoclonal antibody. Intravenous ivuxolimab was administered to patients every 2 weeks at six dose levels: 0.01, 0.1, 0.3, 1.5, 3 and 10 mg/kg. Of the roughly 51 dose-escalation patients, hepatocellular carcinoma was present in some 19, melanoma in around 15, renal cell carcinoma in 9 and head and neck cancer in 9. In the dose-escalation cohort, approximately 82% of patients were male, and the mean age was roughly 56 years with a range of roughly 20 to 79. Patients were allowed to have had prior anti-PD-1, anti-PD-L1 or anti-CTLA-4 therapy, and less than 45% of the dose-escalation patients had previously received checkpoint inhibitors. Three dose-escalation patients achieved partial responses, one with hepatocellular carcinoma and two with cutaneous melanoma. Peripheral TCRbeta sequencing aimed to test whether ivuxolimab altered TCR sequence diversity and caused clonal T-cell expansion. The monotherapy dose-escalation portion (N ≈ 56 patients) of the phase I ivuxolimab trial is reported in the paper. What the work shows at the level of the full study, not this receptor alone: Antigen specificity was not determined for the clonally expanded peripheral T cells. In partial responders in the 0.1-3.0 mg/kg groups, normalized peripheral clonal expansion was found to be among the lowest, especially among CD8+ T cells. Low levels of normalized T-cell clonal expansion were also seen in some nonresponding patients. After ivuxolimab, more expanded clones were found on average in CD8+ T cells than in CD4+ T cells. At doses of 0.1 to 3.0 mg/kg, clonal expansion of both CD4+ and CD8+ blood T cells was observed from baseline to week 6.

As to this clone: Its antigen target is currently unknown. Base qualities are missing; no much larger clone stands one base away.

The CDR3 covers 15 residues, taking in both the cysteine and the phenylalanine. Only the CDR3 DNA is retained, 45 bases long and in frame from the first base. CDR1 and CDR2, looked up from the germline V gene, are ENHRY and SYGVKD. V is shortened by 7 bases, J by 7 bases, and the region joining them spans 23 bases. Patients with a history of autoimmune disease or receiving systemic immunosuppression were excluded from the trial. Peripheral blood for TCR sequencing was drawn from every dose cohort at baseline, at cycle 4 day 1 and at cycle 7 day 1. The samples were drawn from a first-in-human, open-label, multicenter phase I dose-escalation trial of ivuxolimab. Adults with locally advanced or metastatic melanoma, renal cell carcinoma, hepatocellular carcinoma or head and neck squamous cell carcinoma were enrolled in the trial. Before TCR sequencing, CD4+ and CD8+ T cells were separately sorted from peripheral blood.

Genomic DNA was isolated from the sorted cells so that the TCRbeta CDR3 region could be sequenced. The immunoSEQ Assay was used to sequence the TCRbeta CDR3 regions. Sourced from immuneACCESS, this table was stored by TCRdb with only in-frame sequences that have V and J called. A share of the clones is absent; for the studies checked, an unresolved V gene accounts for under half, and the remainder has no known explanation. This sample lists 45,000 to 55,000 clones; 80% to 90% were detected once. The ten largest make up more than 8.5% of the sample. This receptor was taken from an adult with an advanced solid tumor such as melanoma, head and neck, liver or kidney cancer. In this chain, TRBV10-3 is recombined with TRBJ2-7; the D gene is possibly TRBD1, with 6 bases matching. The sequenced sample was CD4+ or CD8+ T cells sorted from blood, obtained in a trial of the OX40 agonist ivuxolimab. The nucleotide sequence reads TGTGCCATCAACGACGCCGGGACATCGGCGGAGGAGCAGTACTTC. Translated, this is CAINDAGTSAEEQYF.